Following are 27 T cell receptor beta chains from one sample sequenced in a study of T cell repertoires in cytomegalovirus infection. A single record per CDR3 protein comes from TCRdb applying MiXCR to the reads. Of more than 200,000 distinct CDR3 sequences detected, 9.1% appear once; the ten largest clones hold around 15%. Sample: PBMCs. These receptors originate from a human donor in good health (CMV status not recorded). Some clones in this sample may be carry-over from other donors' samples.

This clonotype was counted only a few times. This chain joins TRBV20-1 and TRBJ2-7; unclear D gene. V was cut by 6 bases and J by 5 bases, with 14 bases left in between. This CDR3 has 12 residues. Germline-derived CDR1 and CDR2 are DFQATT and SNEGSKA (reference sequence). The CDR3 sequence: CSAPKTLDEQYF. CDR3 DNA: TGCAGTGCCCCCAAAACCTTGGACGAGCAGTACTTC.

This clonotype appeared many times. This rearrangement joins TRBV28 to TRBJ2-7; D uncertain. CDR3 length: 12 residues. V was shortened by 7 bases and J by 3 bases, with 10 bases between the two germline ends. Per the germline V gene, CDR1 is MDHEN and CDR2 is SYDVKM. CDR3 bases: TGTGCCAGCAATATAAATCTCTACGAGCAGTACTTC. Translating gives CASNINLYEQYF.

This clonotype was seen ten or more times. The chain uses TRBV7-6 and TRBJ2-5; D may be TRBD1 (5 bases). Trimming removed 5 bases from V and 0 bases from J, with 13 bases in between. CDR3 length: 15 residues. Germline V gives CDR1 SGHVS, CDR2 FNYEAQ. CDR3 nucleotide sequence: TGTGCCAGCAGCCCGCGACAGAAGTACCAAGAGACCCAGTACTTC. Amino acids: CASSPRQKYQETQYF.

This clonotype was counted many times. The rearrangement uses TRBV25-1 and TRBJ2-7, with D maybe TRBD1 (6 bases). The V gene lost 0 bases and the J gene lost 2 bases, with 8 bases spanning the gap. The CDR3 is 14 residues long. The V gene's germline CDR1 is MGHDK and CDR2 SYGVNS. DNA of the CDR3: TGTGCCAGCAGTGAATACGGACAGACCTACGAGCAGTACTTC. Translation: CASSEYGQTYEQYF.

The gene calls are TRBV2 and TRBJ1-2; D uncertain. The germline V gene encodes CDR1 SNHLY and CDR2 FYNNEI. V lost 0 bases, J lost 7 bases, and 12 bases lay in between. This CDR3 comprises 14 residues. The CDR3 loop is CASSEARGAVGYTF. Written as DNA, the CDR3 is TGTGCCAGCAGTGAAGCTCGTGGCGCGGTTGGCTACACCTTC.

At least ten counts were recorded for this clonotype. The V and J genes are TRBV7-2 and TRBJ2-3; maybe TRBD2 (6 bases). The CDR3 totals 15 residues. Germline CDR1 and CDR2: SGHTA and FQGNSA. The ends were cut back, 5 bases at V and 6 bases at J, with 18 bases in the middle. The CDR3 sequence: CASSLQAGGADTQYF. The CDR3 DNA reads as TGTGCCAGCAGCCTACAAGCGGGCGGGGCGGATACGCAGTATTTT.

This clonotype was seen many times. The chain combines TRBV7-2 with TRBJ1-4, with 8 bases identical to TRBD1. Losses at the gene ends were 3 bases for V and 2 bases for J; bases not matched to a gene: 2. The CDR3 consists of 15 residues. Germline lookup yields CDR1 SGHTA and CDR2 FQGNSA. The CDR3, as DNA: TGTGCCAGCAGCTTCGACAGGGGCACTAATGAAAAACTGTTTTTT. It yields the protein CASSFDRGTNEKLFF.

The chain carries TRBV12-3 or TRBV12-4 and TRBJ1-1; 8 bases line up with TRBD1. V trimming: 1 base; J trimming: 4 bases; junction bases outside the gene matches: 11. CDR3 length: 17 residues. The CDR3 DNA is TGTGCCAGCAGTTTAGGGGAAGGCAGGGGGCCGTTCACTGAAGCTTTCTTT. Its protein product is CASSLGEGRGPFTEAFF.

In its sample, this clonotype was seen a few times. The genes are TRBV11-2 and TRBJ2-1; D might be TRBD2 (5 bases). This CDR3 is built from 15 residues. The germline V and J ends were trimmed by 1 base and 10 bases, with 17 bases remaining between them. Germline-derived CDR1 and CDR2 are SGHAT and FQNNGV. The CDR3 nucleotides read TGTGCCAGCAGCTTAGGAGGGTTCTTAGCGTGGGAGCAGTTCTTC. It encodes CASSLGGFLAWEQFF.

This clonotype occurred many times. The chain couples TRBV28 to TRBJ2-7, with TRBD1 identical over 8 bases. The CDR3 is 15 residues long. J lost 3 bases, V lost 6 bases, and 10 bases had no gene match. Germline V gives CDR1 MDHEN, CDR2 SYDVKM. The CDR3 nucleotides are TGTGCCAGCAGCCCCCGGGACAGGAGCTACTACGAGCAGTACTTC. It specifies CASSPRDRSYYEQYF.

This clonotype was found once. This sequence joins TRBV7-8 and TRBJ2-3; TRBD2 agrees at 8 bases. V was clipped by 2 bases and J by 4 bases; unmatched bases: 5. The V gene's germline CDR1 is SGHVS and CDR2 FQNEAQ. This CDR3 contains 15 residues. The CDR3 protein is CASSLPGLGSDTQYF. As DNA, the CDR3 is TGTGCCAGCAGCTTACCGGGACTAGGGTCAGATACGCAGTATTTT. Combining the CDR3 with reference TRBV7-8 and TRBJ2-3 gives the whole variable domain GAGVSQSPRYKVAKRGQDVALRCDPISGHVSLFWYQQALGQGPEFLTYFQNEAQLDKSGLPSDRFFAERPEGSVSTLKIQRTQQEDSAVYLCASSLPGLGSDTQYFGPGTRLTVL.

This clonotype showed up many times. The CDR3 loop reads CASSLDGPFTDTQYF. DNA of the CDR3: TGCGCCAGCAGCTTGGATGGTCCCTTCACAGATACGCAGTATTTT. The chain employs TRBV5-1 and TRBJ2-3; D remains ambiguous. Germline CDR1 reads SGHRS; CDR2 reads YFSETQ. V was clipped by 0 bases and J by 2 bases, with 10 bases between them. The CDR3 sequence is 15 residues long.

This clonotype has a count of ten or more. The chain is built from TRBV7-2 and TRBJ2-4, with TRBD2 identical over 10 bases. Germline values: CDR1 SGHTA, CDR2 FQGNSA. The CDR3 length is 17 residues. J lost 0 bases, V lost 5 bases, and 7 bases had no gene match. In DNA form, the CDR3 reads TGTGCCAGCAGCCTTCCAGCGGGAGGGCTAGCCAAAAACATTCAGTACTTC. This encodes CASSLPAGGLAKNIQYF.

There are a few counts of this clonotype. The chain combines TRBV5-6 with TRBJ1-2; tentatively, D is TRBD1 (6 bases). Between the trimmed V and J ends, which lost 4 bases and 1 base, there was a span of 11 bases. The CDR3 has 14 residues. The germline V gene encodes CDR1 SGHDT and CDR2 YYEEEE. CDR3 residues: CASSSQGNNYGYTF. In DNA form, the CDR3 reads TGTGCCAGCAGCAGCCAGGGGAATAACTATGGCTACACCTTC.

This clonotype was observed many times. The chain recombines TRBV27 with TRBJ2-2; 9 bases line up with TRBD2. The CDR3 loop spans 19 amino acids. Germline V gene sequence: CDR1 MNHEY, CDR2 SMNVEV (reference sequence). Germline trimming cut 7 bases from V and 2 bases from J; bases unmatched to any gene: 17. The CDR3 DNA reads TGTGCCAGCACTCCTAACAGTCTAGCGGGGCCATCAAACACCGGGGAGCTGTTTTTT. Translation: CASTPNSLAGPSNTGELFF.

The chain has TRBV9 and TRBJ2-3; D call uncertain. Germline CDR1 SGDLS, CDR2 YYNGEE. Deletions cut 0 bases from V and 4 bases from J, with 12 bases between. This CDR3 has 15 amino acids. The CDR3 sequence: CASSVEPTRSDTQYF. The DNA for the CDR3 is TGTGCCAGCAGCGTAGAGCCGACGAGATCAGATACGCAGTATTTT.

This clonotype was detected a few times. The J gene is TRBJ2-3, the V gene TRBV3-1; a weak D match, TRBD1 (5 bases). V shed 0 bases and J shed 8 bases, with 27 bases lying between them. CDR3 length: 19 residues. Germline V gene sequence: CDR1 LGHDT, CDR2 YNNKEL (reference sequence). CDR3 in DNA: TGTGCCAGCAGCCAAGATTCCCGTCCTAGGGGCGGCTCCTCGGGTACGCAGTATTTT. It yields the protein CASSQDSRPRGGSSGTQYF.

The gene calls are TRBV29-1 and TRBJ1-4, with D possibly being TRBD1 (6 bases). V lost 7 bases and J lost 7, with 16 bases in between. Germline CDR1 SQVTM, CDR2 ANQGSEA. This CDR3 spans 13 amino acids. CDR3 region: CSAGGRRGEKLFF. The CDR3 DNA reads as TGCAGCGCTGGGGGCAGGCGTGGTGAAAAACTGTTTTTT.

This clonotype appeared a few times. V gene TRBV11-2 combines with J gene TRBJ2-1; 11 bases are shared with TRBD2. This CDR3 is built from 16 residues. V was clipped by 6 bases and J by 10 bases; unmatched bases: 14. Looked up from germline, CDR1 is SGHAT and CDR2 is FQNNGV. As DNA, the CDR3 is TGTGCCAGCAGTCCTAGGGCGGGGACTAGCGGCTTGGAGCAGTTCTTC. It codes for CASSPRAGTSGLEQFF.

The rearrangement links TRBV28 to TRBJ2-1; D is uncertain. The germline gives CDR1 MDHEN, CDR2 SYDVKM. V lost 5 bases and J lost 7, with 18 bases in between. The CDR3 consists of 15 residues. The CDR3 sequence: CASSIGPGLGNEQFF. The CDR3 DNA reads TGTGCCAGCAGTATTGGGCCGGGTCTGGGGAATGAGCAGTTCTTC.

This clonotype was seen at least ten times. V gene TRBV4-3 combines with J gene TRBJ1-2; no firm D call. The CDR3 consists of 15 residues. Trimming took 4 bases from V and 5 from J, leaving 17 bases between them. Germline-derived CDR1 and CDR2 are LGHNA and YSLEER. Here the CDR3 reads CASSLGLSIGYGYTF. In nucleotides, the CDR3 is TGCGCCAGCAGCCTGGGCCTCTCCATCGGATATGGCTACACCTTC.

This clonotype was seen repeatedly, ten times or more. The J gene is TRBJ2-1, the V gene TRBV6-2 or TRBV6-3; 11 nucleotides agree with TRBD2. The CDR3 runs 15 residues. The V segment lost 6 bases and the J segment 7 bases; nucleotides outside the gene matches: 8. Germline CDR1 reads MNHEY; CDR2 reads SVGEGT. CDR3 DNA sequence: TGTGCCAGCAGGCCAGCTAGCGGGGGGCTTAATGAGCAGTTCTTC. As protein: CASRPASGGLNEQFF.

This clonotype was seen repeatedly, ten times or more. The V gene is TRBV7-2, the J gene TRBJ2-7; 14 nucleotides match TRBD2. The CDR3 sequence is 18 residues long. Germline V gives CDR1 SGHTA, CDR2 FQGNSA. The junction had 7 bases not matched to a gene; V was cut back by 2 bases and J by 1 base. CDR3 sequence (DNA): TGTGCCAGCAGCTTAAGAGTGACTAGCGGGAGGGTTTCCTACGAGCAGTACTTC. The encoded protein is CASSLRVTSGRVSYEQYF.

The table lists this clonotype with many counts. The V call is TRBV7-2, the J call TRBJ1-4, with D hard to call. The CDR3 has 15 amino acids. The V gene lost 5 bases and the J gene lost 7 bases, with 17 bases spanning the gap. In germline, CDR1 is SGHTA, CDR2 FQGNSA. CDR3 sequence (DNA): TGTGCCAGCAGCGCCACCCAACTCGGACGTGAAAAACTGTTTTTT. Protein product: CASSATQLGREKLFF.

V gene TRBV20-1 combines with J gene TRBJ1-3, with D possibly matching TRBD1 (6 bases). V dropped 2 bases and J dropped 4 bases, with 12 bases sitting between them. This CDR3 spans 14 amino acids. Germline CDR1 is DFQATT and CDR2 is SNEGSKA (reference sequence). CDR3 in amino acids: CSARKQGRGNTIYF. For the CDR3, the DNA is TGCAGTGCTAGAAAGCAGGGGAGAGGAAACACCATATATTTT.

At least ten counts were recorded for this clonotype. The chain recombines TRBV12-3 or TRBV12-4 with TRBJ1-1; a weak D match, TRBD1 (6 bases). CDR3 length: 13 amino acids. With 2 bases removed from V and 12 bases from J, the gap between germline ends came to 16 bases. CDR3 in DNA: TGTGCCAGCAGTTTAAAGGGGATCAGGGGAACTTTCTTT. It specifies CASSLKGIRGTFF.

The chain recombines TRBV20-1 with TRBJ1-5; TRBD1 is a possible D gene (6 bases). The CDR3 is 13 residues long. V was pared by 2 bases and J by 6 bases, with 11 bases between. Germline V gene lookup returns CDR1 DFQATT and CDR2 SNEGSKA (reference sequence). CDR3 sequence reads: CSARQGQSQPQHF. DNA for the CDR3: TGCAGTGCTAGACAGGGGCAGAGTCAGCCCCAGCATTTT.